This TCR beta chain was identified during a study of control samples from healthy donors and cancer patients. Method: immunoSEQ multiplex PCR; TCRdb's copy keeps in-frame clones and lacks some. The sample includes around 190,000 clones, nearly 90% of them seen just once. This CDR3 spans 15 amino acids. The germline V gene has CDR1 MNHEY and CDR2 SVGAGI. V was shortened by 7 bases and J by 2 bases, with 18 bases between the two germline ends. This clonotype was obtained from a woman in her forties or fifties in good health. This sequence joins TRBV6-5 and TRBJ2-7, with D perhaps matching TRBD1 (6 bases). The sample taken for sequencing was blood. Written as DNA, the CDR3 is TGTGCCAGCACCAACCAACAGGGTTGGCCCTACGAGCAGTACTTC. Translation gives CASTNQQGWPYEQYF.